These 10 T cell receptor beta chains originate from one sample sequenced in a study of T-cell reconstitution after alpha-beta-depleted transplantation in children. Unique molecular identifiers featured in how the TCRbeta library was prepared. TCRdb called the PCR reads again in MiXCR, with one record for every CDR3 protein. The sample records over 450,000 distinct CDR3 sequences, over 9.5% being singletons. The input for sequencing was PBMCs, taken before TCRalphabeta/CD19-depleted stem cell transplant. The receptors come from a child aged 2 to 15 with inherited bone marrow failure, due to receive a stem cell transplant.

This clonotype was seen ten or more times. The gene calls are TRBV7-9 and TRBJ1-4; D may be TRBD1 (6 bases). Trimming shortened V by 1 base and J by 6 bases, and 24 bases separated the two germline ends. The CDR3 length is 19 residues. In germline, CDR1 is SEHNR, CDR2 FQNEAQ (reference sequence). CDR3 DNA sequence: TGTGCCAGCAGCTTAGTGGTAGCGCAGGGGCCACAAAGAGATGAAAAACTGTTTTTT. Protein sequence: CASSLVVAQGPQRDEKLFF. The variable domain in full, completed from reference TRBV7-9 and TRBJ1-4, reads DTGVSQNPRHKITKRGQNVTFRCDPISEHNRLYWYRQTLGQGPEFLTYFQNEAQLEKSRLLSDRFSAERPKGSFSTLEIQRTEQGDSAMYLCASSLVVAQGPQRDEKLFFGSGTQLSVL.

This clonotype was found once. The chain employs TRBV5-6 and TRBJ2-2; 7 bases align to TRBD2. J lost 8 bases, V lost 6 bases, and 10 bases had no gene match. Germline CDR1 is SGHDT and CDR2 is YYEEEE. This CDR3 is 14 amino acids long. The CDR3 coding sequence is TGTGCCAGCAAGTATGAGGGAGCGGGAGGGGAGCTGTTTTTT. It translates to CASKYEGAGGELFF.

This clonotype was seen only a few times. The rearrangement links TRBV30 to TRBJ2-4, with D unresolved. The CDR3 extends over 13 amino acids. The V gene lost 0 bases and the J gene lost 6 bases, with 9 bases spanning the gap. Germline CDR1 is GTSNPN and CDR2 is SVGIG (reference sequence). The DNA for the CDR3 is TGTGCCTGGAGTGTAACACAGTCAAACATTCAGTACTTC. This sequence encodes CAWSVTQSNIQYF.

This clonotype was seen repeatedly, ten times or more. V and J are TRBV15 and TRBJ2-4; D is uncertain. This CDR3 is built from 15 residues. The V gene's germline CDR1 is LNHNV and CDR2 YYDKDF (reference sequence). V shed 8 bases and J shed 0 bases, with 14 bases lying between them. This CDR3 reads CATAPRALAKNIQYF. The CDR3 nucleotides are TGTGCCACCGCCCCCCGGGCATTAGCCAAAAACATTCAGTACTTC.

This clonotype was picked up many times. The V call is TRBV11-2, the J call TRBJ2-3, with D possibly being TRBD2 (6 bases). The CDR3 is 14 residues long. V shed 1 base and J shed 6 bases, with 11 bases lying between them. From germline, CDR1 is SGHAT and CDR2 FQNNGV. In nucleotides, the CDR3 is TGTGCCAGCAGCTTAGTTGCGGGATCGGATACGCAGTATTTT. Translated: CASSLVAGSDTQYF.

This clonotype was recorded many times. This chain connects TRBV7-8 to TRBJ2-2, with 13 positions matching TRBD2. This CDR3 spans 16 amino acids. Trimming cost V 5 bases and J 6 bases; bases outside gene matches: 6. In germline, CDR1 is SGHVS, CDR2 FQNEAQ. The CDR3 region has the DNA TGTGCCAGCAGCACTAGCGGGAGGGCCTCCGCCGGGGAGCTGTTTTTT. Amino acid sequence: CASSTSGRASAGELFF.

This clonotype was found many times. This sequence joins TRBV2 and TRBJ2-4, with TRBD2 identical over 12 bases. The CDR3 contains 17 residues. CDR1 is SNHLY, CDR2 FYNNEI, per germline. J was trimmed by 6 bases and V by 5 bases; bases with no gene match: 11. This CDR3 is CASSLTLAGGPRNIQYF. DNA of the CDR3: TGTGCCAGCAGTCTTACCCTAGCGGGAGGGCCAAGAAACATTCAGTACTTC.

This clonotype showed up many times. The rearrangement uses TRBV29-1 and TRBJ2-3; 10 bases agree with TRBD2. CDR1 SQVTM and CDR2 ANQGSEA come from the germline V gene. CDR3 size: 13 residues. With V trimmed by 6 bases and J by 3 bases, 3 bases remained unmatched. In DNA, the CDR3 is TGCAGCGTAAAGGGACTAGCGACAGATACGCAGTATTTT. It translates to CSVKGLATDTQYF.

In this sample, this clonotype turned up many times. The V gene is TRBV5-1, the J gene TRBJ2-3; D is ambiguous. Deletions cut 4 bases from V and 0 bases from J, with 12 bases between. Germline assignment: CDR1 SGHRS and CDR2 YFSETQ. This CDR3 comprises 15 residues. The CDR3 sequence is CASSAGETSTDTQYF. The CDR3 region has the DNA TGCGCCAGCAGCGCTGGCGAGACTAGCACAGATACGCAGTATTTT. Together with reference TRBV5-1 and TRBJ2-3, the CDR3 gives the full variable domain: KAGVTQTPRYLIKTRGQQVTLSCSPISGHRSVSWYQQTPGQGLQFLFEYFSETQRNKGNFPGRFSGRQFSNSRSEMNVSTLELGDSALYLCASSAGETSTDTQYFGPGTRLTVL.

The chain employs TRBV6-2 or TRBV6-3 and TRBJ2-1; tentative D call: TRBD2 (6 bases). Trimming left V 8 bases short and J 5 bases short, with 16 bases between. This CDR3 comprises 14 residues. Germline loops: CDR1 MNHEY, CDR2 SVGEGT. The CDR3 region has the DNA TGTGCCAGCCGTGCGGTAGCGGACCACAATGAGCAGTTCTTC. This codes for CASRAVADHNEQFF.